This TCR beta chain derives from a study of siplizumab effects on memory and regulatory T cells. Germline-derived CDR1 and CDR2 are ENHRY and SYGVKD. Trimming shortened V by 3 bases and J by 2 bases, and 1 base separated the two germline ends. The CDR3 totals 11 residues. Produced via immunoSEQ multiplex PCR; TCRdb's table is partial and in-frame only. Here the sample spans about 100,000 clones, 80% to 95% being singletons. V and J are TRBV10-3 and TRBJ1-1; no firm D call. The sequenced sample consisted of non-Treg CD4+ T cells sorted from blood. The clonotype originates from a human donor in good health. The CDR3 loop is CAISENTEAFF. The CDR3 DNA reads TGTGCCATCAGTGAAAACACTGAAGCTTTCTTT.